This T cell receptor (beta chain) was identified in a study of blood T cells in healthy people across ages (dated by TCRdb to the mid-2010s). Some background on the complete study: In model experiments, roughly one uniquely barcoded TCR beta cDNA molecule per two T cells was captured by template switching. Using deep sequencing normalized with unique cDNA molecular identifiers, the study measured how TCR beta repertoire diversity changes with age. The donors were split into four age groups: young (average 16 years), middle-aged (about 40), aged (approximately 60) and long-lived (approximately 80). Two additional independent replicas of 1 million unique cDNA reads from the same blood draw were analyzed for two donors (one aged 18 to 29 and one aged 80 or older).

About this clonotype: This clone's antigen is unknown. A junction boundary mismatches the germline segment, possibly from a read error.

The roughly 37 donors, aged roughly 6 to 100 years, were systemically healthy Caucasian individuals from Russia. Each donor gave approximately 10 milliliters of peripheral blood, collected into EDTA-treated Vacutainer tubes. Ficoll-Paque density-gradient centrifugation was used to isolate PBMCs, with at least 6 million obtained per sample. Trizol reagent was used to extract total RNA from the PBMCs, yielding at least 5.5 micrograms per sample. The percentages of naive CD45RAhigh/CD27high T cells were determined by flow cytometry on a PBMC aliquot from every donor. Libraries were prepared through 5' RACE. These reads were obtained on an Illumina HiSeq 2500. A second PCR of roughly 7 to 12 cycles was performed with a sample-barcoded 5' primer and a J-beta primer mix. Each TCR beta cDNA molecule received a unique molecular identifier from a template-switch 5' adaptor carrying 12 random nucleotides. Each sample yielded at least 2.5 million CDR3-containing paired-end reads. First-strand cDNA synthesis was performed from all RNA using the Mint cDNA synthesis kit, with priming by a TRBC-specific oligonucleotide. Following uracil-DNA glycosylase treatment, all cDNA underwent a first 18-cycle PCR with the universal primers M1SS and BC2_uni_R. The original methods were these. Each sample was normalized by randomly selecting 1 million high-quality reads, each carrying a distinct molecular identifier. Instead of being binned into consensus sequences, reads with shared molecular identifiers were discarded. MiTCR, with a Q25 quality threshold and the strictest error-elimination algorithm, was used for CDR3 identification, clonotype clustering and error correction. A nonparametric unseen species model with Euler transformation was used to estimate lower-bound total TCR beta diversity. TCRdb handled the public reads itself, with Q25 trimming in fastp and clone calling in MiXCR, and kept productive beta chains. CDR3 protein sequences are deduplicated, and each keeps its most common genes and DNA. For this entry, the V and J calls and clone size follow TCRdb and not the study's own pipeline. This sample lists approximately 490,000 distinct CDR3 sequences; under 30% were detected once. Approximately 8.7% of the sample rests with the top ten.

Study-wide conclusions, independent of this receptor: As age increased, observed TCR beta diversity per million T cells dropped in a roughly linear way, and a significant reduction was already evident by age 40. Compared with the aged group, the long-lived group had more naive CD4+ T cells, fewer expanded clones and increased TCR diversity, suggesting age selection. Total diversity estimates from one million sequenced T cells were considered lower bounds and underestimates. Because donor CMV infection status was unknown, age-related changes in expanded clonotypes were potentially confounded. Since profiling was done on bulk unsorted PBMCs, naive and antigen-experienced compartments could not be conclusively compared. The percentage of naive T cells measured by flow cytometry correlated strongly with observed TCR beta diversity.

These data are also associated with another study on T cells of mothers and their children. The second paper states: Donors were nine systemically healthy Caucasian individuals: three mothers and their six children. cDNA synthesis used all of the extracted RNA, with about 1.5 ug of RNA in each 15 ul reaction. In the second PCR, sample barcodes and 2-4 random nucleotides were introduced via the M1S primer. Over 9 million TCR beta CDR3 reads came from each mother, compared with around 3 million reads from each child. Thymic selection shapes the output of TCR recombination in a similar way in related and unrelated pairs, and inherited differences have a minor effect. Related mother-child pairs always showed normalized repertoire overlap that was slightly higher than in unrelated mother-child pairs, though the difference was never significant. Persistent microchimeric T cell clones were not detected, at a sensitivity of about 90 clones per million clonotypes. In the study, deep NGS was used to compare the TCR beta repertoires of mothers and children, and features distinguishing related mother-child pairs from unrelated individuals were sought. Mothers averaged roughly 40 +/- 4 years of age and children averaged around 10 +/- 4 years. After adapters were ligated using NEBNext reagents, the libraries underwent 100+100 nt paired-end sequencing on an Illumina HiSeq 2000. To avoid cross-contamination, the mother libraries and the child libraries were prepared a month apart and sequenced in separate runs. Between about 500,000 and 2,100,000 distinct TCR beta clonotypes were identified per donor. Naive TCR beta clonotypes were estimated from low-frequency clonotypes matched to each donor's FACS-determined naive share, without sorting.

This clonotype was obtained from a boy aged 5 to 17 in good health. The sequencing sample was made of blood.

In nucleotide form, the sequence is TGTGCCAGCAGTCTGGACGGATCCTATGGCTACATCTTC. Translation gives CASSLDGSYGYIF. The sequence joins TRBV6-7 to TRBJ1-2; the D gene cannot be named for sure. TRBV6-7 is reported as an ORF; its role is uncertain. The CDR3 numbers 13 residues from cysteine through phenylalanine. The entry retains the CDR3 DNA only, 39 bases that are in frame from base 1.